A selection of T cell receptor beta chains follows, all from one sample in a study of blood T cells in healthy people across ages. TCRdb reanalysed the 5' RACE reads using MiXCR and keeps one entry per CDR3 protein. The sample lists hundreds of thousands of distinct CDR3 sequences, 58% occurring once. Sample: blood. The origin of the receptors is a man younger than 45 in good health. CDR3s include the opening cysteine and the closing phenylalanine or tryptophan. Fields, in order: CDR3 DNA, CDR3 protein, J gene, CDR3 length, V gene, D gene, clone size. The D gene is left open where the match is weak. Size is stated for part of the rows, as once, few or many counts, or as a class when the clone is expanded.

TGTGCCAGCAGTGAATTTACTCCAGGTGGAGGCTACACCTTC	CASSEFTPGGGYTF	TRBJ1-2	14	TRBV2	.	once
TGTGCCAGCATGGGGGAATTACTAGCGGGAGCAAATGATGAGCAGTTCTTC	CASMGELLAGANDEQFF	TRBJ2-1	17	TRBV2	TRBD2	.
TGTGCCAGCAGCTTAAATACCGGCTACGAGCAGTACTTC	CASSLNTGYEQYF	TRBJ2-7	13	TRBV7-9	.	.
TGCAGTGCTAGGTCGGACGGTTTATACGAGCAGTACTTC	CSARSDGLYEQYF	TRBJ2-7	13	TRBV20-1	.	.
TGTGCCAGCAGCCGCGGAGCGCCGATTGGCGGGATGGTAGGAGAGACCCAGTACTTC	CASSRGAPIGGMVGETQYF	TRBJ2-5	19	TRBV4-2	.	few
TGTGCCAGCAGCTTAAGGGTTGGGAGAGGGTTTCGGGATGAGCAGTTCTTC	CASSLRVGRGFRDEQFF	TRBJ2-1	17	TRBV7-2	.	.
TGTGCCAGCAGCACTTTGACAGGGGCGTCCGAGCAGTACTTC	CASSTLTGASEQYF	TRBJ2-7	14	TRBV7-9	TRBD1	.
TGTGCCAGCAGCTTTGAGGGAAGGGGCCTCGGGACCCAGTACTTC	CASSFEGRGLGTQYF	TRBJ2-5	15	TRBV7-9	.	.
TGCAGTGCTAGGGGGACCGGGCCTACCTATCAGCCCCAGCATTTT	CSARGTGPTYQPQHF	TRBJ1-5	15	TRBV20-1	.	.
TGCAGTGCTAGAGGGGACAACTCCTACGAGCAGTACTTC	CSARGDNSYEQYF	TRBJ2-7	13	TRBV20-1	.	.
TGCGCCAGCAGCCGAGGGACTAGCGCCGATGAGCAGTACTTC	CASSRGTSADEQYF	TRBJ2-5	14	TRBV4-3	TRBD2	.
TGTGCCAGCAGCTTCCTTGTCACAGCTTTGAACACTGAAGCTTTCTTT	CASSFLVTALNTEAFF	TRBJ1-1	16	TRBV7-2	.	.
TGTGCCAGCAACTCCTCCGGGACAGGATATTACGAGCAGTACTTC	CASNSSGTGYYEQYF	TRBJ2-7	15	TRBV7-6	TRBD1	.
TGTGCCAGCAGGCTCGGGGGGACAGGGGAAGGTCGGCAGTTCTTC	CASRLGGTGEGRQFF	TRBJ2-1	15	TRBV6-2/TRBV6-3	TRBD1	.
TGTGCCAGCAGAAACCGGGACTCGACCTACGAGCAGTACTTC	CASRNRDSTYEQYF	TRBJ2-7	14	TRBV12-3/TRBV12-4	.	.
TGTGCCAGCAGCTTAGCCACCGAGGGACAGGTCCTCTCCTACGAGCAGTACTTC	CASSLATEGQVLSYEQYF	TRBJ2-7	18	TRBV11-3	TRBD1	few
TGTGCCAGCAGCTTTGGCCGGCCACAAGCTTTCTTT	CASSFGRPQAFF	TRBJ1-1	12	TRBV11-2	.	.
TGTGCCAGCAGCTTAAAGAGGCCTTACAGCACCTACGAGCAGTACTTC	CASSLKRPYSTYEQYF	TRBJ2-7	16	TRBV7-3	.	.
TGTGCCACCAATATACAGGGTTCCAATCAGCCCCAGCATTTT	CATNIQGSNQPQHF	TRBJ1-5	14	TRBV10-3	.	.
TGCAGCGTTGAAGAGTCGGGTCGGCAAGAGACCCAGTACTTC	CSVEESGRQETQYF	TRBJ2-5	14	TRBV29-1	.	few
TGTGCCAGCAGTTTAGCGGGAGGGCTGCTGGAGACCCAGTACTTC	CASSLAGGLLETQYF	TRBJ2-5	15	TRBV28	TRBD2	.
TGTGCCAGCAGCTTAGGGCCAGGAAAGACCCAGTACTTC	CASSLGPGKTQYF	TRBJ2-5	13	TRBV7-2	.	.
TGCAGTGCTACGCCCCTAGCGGGAGGGAACTACGAGCAGTACTTC	CSATPLAGGNYEQYF	TRBJ2-7	15	TRBV20-1	TRBD2	few
TGTGCCAGCAGTTCCTCGGACGGGGTGTACGAGCAGTACTTC	CASSSSDGVYEQYF	TRBJ2-7	14	TRBV12-3/TRBV12-4	.	.
TGCAGTGCTAGGGCCAGAGACTACGAGCAGTACTTC	CSARARDYEQYF	TRBJ2-7	12	TRBV20-1	.	many
TGTGCCAGCAGCTCCAGGGGCTTAGCCTACGAGCAGTACTTC	CASSSRGLAYEQYF	TRBJ2-7	14	TRBV7-2	.	.
TGTGCCAGCAGCTTATACCGCGGGAGGGTCACAGATACGCAGTATTTT	CASSLYRGRVTDTQYF	TRBJ2-3	16	TRBV7-3	TRBD2	.
TGTGCCAGCAGCCCAGACGGAATCACAGATACGCAGTATTTT	CASSPDGITDTQYF	TRBJ2-3	14	TRBV7-2	.	.
TGCGCCAGCAGTCCCCGCCGGGGACCCCTCTACGAGCAGTACTTC	CASSPRRGPLYEQYF	TRBJ2-7	15	TRBV5-1	.	.
TGCAGCGTTGTAGGACCGCAAGATGGCTACACCTTC	CSVVGPQDGYTF	TRBJ1-2	12	TRBV29-1	.	.
TGCAGCGCACAAGGGGCCACTGAAGCTTTCTTT	CSAQGATEAFF	TRBJ1-1	11	TRBV29-1	.	.
TGTGCCGGGACGCCCAAATCGGCGCGTGGCTACACCTTC	CAGTPKSARGYTF	TRBJ1-2	13	TRBV30	.	few
TGTGCCAGCAGGGCAGACCTTAATCCCTACGAGCAGTACTTC	CASRADLNPYEQYF	TRBJ2-7	14	TRBV6-6	.	.
TGTGCCAGCAGTGAAAGCGTTGAGGGAGGTATAGATACGCAGTATTTT	CASSESVEGGIDTQYF	TRBJ2-3	16	TRBV6-1	.	.
TGTGCCACCAGTGACCTAATTAATGAGCAGTTCTTC	CATSDLINEQFF	TRBJ2-1	12	TRBV24-1	.	few
TGTGCCAGTCGAAATAGGAGGCTTTTCCCTAACAATGAGCAGTTCTTC	CASRNRRLFPNNEQFF	TRBJ2-1	16	TRBV27	.	.
TGTGCCAGCGGTAGCGGGAGTGGAGGAGAGACCCAGTACTTC	CASGSGSGGETQYF	TRBJ2-5	14	TRBV7-2	TRBD2	.
TGTGCCAGCAGCCGGGGGGGCCGCACCTACGAGCAGTACTTC	CASSRGGRTYEQYF	TRBJ2-7	14	TRBV13	TRBD2	few
TGCAGTGCGAGGCTACAGGGGGGGTCCGAGCAGTACTTC	CSARLQGGSEQYF	TRBJ2-7	13	TRBV20-1	.	.
TGTGCCAGCAGCTTAGCGACAGGGACGGGTGAAAAACTGTTTTTT	CASSLATGTGEKLFF	TRBJ1-4	15	TRBV7-2	TRBD1	.
TGTGCCAGCAGTGGGGTAGCGGGGGGGGCATACGAGCAGTACTTC	CASSGVAGGAYEQYF	TRBJ2-7	15	TRBV27	TRBD2	.
TGTGCCAGCAGCCTTGAGGGGGTCGGCGGGATATACGAGCAGTACTTC	CASSLEGVGGIYEQYF	TRBJ2-7	16	TRBV7-9	.	once
TGTGCCAGCTCACCGGAAAGGGGGGTAGGCTACACCTTC	CASSPERGVGYTF	TRBJ1-2	13	TRBV18	.	.
TGTGCCAGCTCACCGGACAGGGACGACATTCAGTACTTC	CASSPDRDDIQYF	TRBJ2-4	13	TRBV18	TRBD1	.
TGTGCCAGCAGCGTAGTCCCCGGGGGGCACTACGAGCAGTACTTC	CASSVVPGGHYEQYF	TRBJ2-7	15	TRBV9	.	.
TGTGCCAGCAGAGGATATAGCGGGGGGCATACGCAGTATTTT	CASRGYSGGHTQYF	TRBJ2-3	14	TRBV5-6	TRBD2	.
TGCAGTGCTAGAGACAGGGACTTTCTAAACACTGAAGCTTTCTTT	CSARDRDFLNTEAFF	TRBJ1-1	15	TRBV20-1	.	.
TGTGCCAGCAGCTTAGATCGGACTAGCGGGTTCTACAATGAGCAGTTCTTC	CASSLDRTSGFYNEQFF	TRBJ2-1	17	TRBV11-2	TRBD2	.
TGTGCCAGCAGTTTCCTAGCGGGAGCTTACGAGCAGTACTTC	CASSFLAGAYEQYF	TRBJ2-7	14	TRBV27	TRBD2	.
TGTGCCAGCAGCCACGGGTTTTCCTACGAGCAGTACTTC	CASSHGFSYEQYF	TRBJ2-7	13	TRBV3-1	.	.
TGCAGTGCTTGGGGGTTACAGGGGACGACTAACTATGGCTACACCTTC	CSAWGLQGTTNYGYTF	TRBJ1-2	16	TRBV20-1	TRBD1	.
TGTGCCAGCAGAGCTGACAGAATCCAAGAGACCCAGTACTTC	CASRADRIQETQYF	TRBJ2-5	14	TRBV28	.	.
TGCAGTGCAGAAACAGGGGGCGCATGGAATGAGCAGTTCTTC	CSAETGGAWNEQFF	TRBJ2-1	14	TRBV20-1	TRBD1	.
TGTGCCAGCAGCTTGTCTCCGGGCTACTACGAGCAGTACTTC	CASSLSPGYYEQYF	TRBJ2-7	14	TRBV7-6	.	.
TGCAGTGCAGAAGCAGAGACCCAGTACTTC	CSAEAETQYF	TRBJ2-5	10	TRBV20-1	.	.
TGTGCCAGCAGCTGTCAGGGGGGTGGGACACCTCCCCTCGAGCAGTACTTC	CASSCQGGGTPPLEQYF	TRBJ2-7	17	TRBV7-2	.	.
TGTGCCAGCAGGGGGGCGACCGAGCAGTTCTTC	CASRGATEQFF	TRBJ2-1	11	TRBV27	.	.
TGCGCCAGCAGCTTGCAGTTCCTGGGGGAGACCCAGTACTTC	CASSLQFLGETQYF	TRBJ2-5	14	TRBV5-1	.	.
TGCAGTGCTAGTGGGCGGCAGTCACTAAATCAGCCCCAGCATTTT	CSASGRQSLNQPQHF	TRBJ1-5	15	TRBV20-1	.	.
TGCGCCAGCAGCCAAGAGGGGGGATACAATGAGCAGTTCTTC	CASSQEGGYNEQFF	TRBJ2-1	14	TRBV5-1	.	few